This entry lists 25 T cell receptor beta chains sequenced from one sample in a study of shared clonotypes between healthy human individuals. TCRdb's copy holds only in-frame clones and misses some; the assay was immunoSEQ multiplex PCR. The table lists about 2 million clones, 85% to 95% of them singletons. The sequencing sample was made of naive CD4+ T cells sorted from blood. Subset: CD45RA+ positively selected. All receptors derive from a man between 18 and 29 years old in good health.

The chain couples TRBV4-3 to TRBJ2-2; D is perhaps TRBD2 (6 bases). CDR3 size: 13 residues. Per the germline V gene, CDR1 is LGHNA and CDR2 is YSLEER. The V gene lost 8 bases and the J gene lost 2 bases, with 9 bases spanning the gap. The DNA for the CDR3 is TGCGCCAGCGGGACTCTTAACACCGGGGAGCTGTTTTTT. It translates to CASGTLNTGELFF.

V is TRBV7-9 and J is TRBJ2-2; D remains ambiguous. The CDR3 length is 16 residues. The germline gives CDR1 SEHNR, CDR2 FQNEAQ (reference sequence). V was cut by 2 bases and J by 5 bases, with 15 bases left in between. In DNA form, the CDR3 reads TGTGCCAGCAGCTTAAATAATGGGCCTGCTACCGGGGAGCTGTTTTTT. The encoded protein is CASSLNNGPATGELFF. The whole variable domain, filled in from reference TRBV7-9 and TRBJ2-2, reads DTGVSQNPRHKITKRGQNVTFRCDPISEHNRLYWYRQTLGQGPEFLTYFQNEAQLEKSRLLSDRFSAERPKGSFSTLEIQRTEQGDSAMYLCASSLNNGPATGELFFGEGSRLTVL.

V gene TRBV10-3 combines with J gene TRBJ1-6; 7 bases map to TRBD1. Germline V gene lookup returns CDR1 ENHRY and CDR2 SYGVKD. The CDR3 consists of 18 residues. Losses at the gene ends were 2 bases for V and 2 bases for J; bases not matched to a gene: 9. The CDR3 here is CAISEQPQGGTYNSPLHF. CDR3 in DNA: TGTGCCATCAGTGAGCAGCCTCAGGGGGGGACCTATAATTCACCCCTCCACTTT.

The rearrangement joins TRBV2 to TRBJ1-5; D not resolved. Trimming shortened V by 10 bases and J by 1 base, and 14 bases separated the two germline ends. Germline-derived CDR1 and CDR2 are SNHLY and FYNNEI. The length of the CDR3 is 14 residues. CDR3 nucleotides: TGTGCCACCTCGGATGGCGGCAGCAATCAGCCCCAGCATTTT. Translation: CATSDGGSNQPQHF.

This clone has just a few counts. In the same sample, other DNA sequences code for this CDR3. The gene calls are TRBV5-1 and TRBJ2-1; tentative D call: TRBD2 (5 bases). The CDR3 contains 16 residues. Germline CDR1 SGHRS, CDR2 YFSETQ. Trimming took off 0 bases at V and 3 bases at J, with 13 bases between the two ends. CDR3 DNA sequence: TGCGCCAGCAGCTTGGGTGGGTCGGGGAGCTACAATGAGCAGTTCTTC. The encoded protein is CASSLGGSGSYNEQFF.

The J gene is TRBJ1-1, the V gene TRBV2, with D tentatively TRBD1 (6 bases). There are 15 residues in the CDR3. V lost 7 bases to trimming and J lost 1 base, with 16 bases between them. Germline V gene lookup returns CDR1 SNHLY and CDR2 FYNNEI. Here the CDR3 reads CASNVQGRGNTEAFF. The DNA for the CDR3 is TGTGCCAGCAATGTACAGGGTCGTGGGAACACTGAAGCTTTCTTT.

The rearrangement uses TRBV9 and TRBJ2-3; weak D call: TRBD2 (5 bases). There are 17 residues in the CDR3. The V gene's germline CDR1 is SGDLS and CDR2 YYNGEE. Trimming pared 0 bases from V and 3 bases from J, leaving 17 bases between. CDR3 loop: CASSVAGMERATDTQYF. The CDR3 DNA sequence: TGTGCCAGCAGCGTAGCCGGGATGGAGAGGGCAACAGATACGCAGTATTTT.

This chain joins TRBV6-5 and TRBJ2-3; D is undetermined. Per the germline V gene, CDR1 is MNHEY and CDR2 is SVGAGI. Trimming cost V 2 bases and J 8 bases, with 2 bases left between them. CDR3 length: 10 residues. The DNA for the CDR3 is TGTGCCAGCAGTTACGGTACGCAGTATTTT. Amino acids: CASSYGTQYF.

Worth noting for this clone: This sample includes further DNA sequences coding for the same CDR3. The chain couples TRBV11-2 to TRBJ2-2; D is ambiguous. Per the germline V gene, CDR1 is SGHAT and CDR2 is FQNNGV. Trimming shortened V by 1 base and J by 2 bases, and 5 bases separated the two germline ends. The CDR3 spans 14 residues. The CDR3 bases are TGTGCCAGCAGCTTAGGCCATAACACCGGGGAGCTGTTTTTT. It specifies CASSLGHNTGELFF.

The CDR3 reads CASKRGPGQEETRSGNTIYF. As DNA, the CDR3 is TGTGCCAGTAAAAGGGGACCGGGACAGGAAGAAACCCGTTCTGGAAACACCATATATTTT. The chain is built from TRBV19 and TRBJ1-3, with 8 nucleotides matching TRBD1. Germline values: CDR1 LNHDA, CDR2 SQIVND (reference sequence). Trimming took 7 bases from V and 1 from J; bases not matched to a gene: 21. The CDR3 has 20 residues.

This rearrangement joins TRBV27 to TRBJ1-5; D unresolved. The CDR3 has 13 amino acids. CDR1 and CDR2 from the germline V gene are MNHEY and SMNVEV (reference sequence). Trimming removed 6 bases at V and 4 bases at J, with 10 bases between. The CDR3 is CASSLTFNQPQHF. The CDR3, as DNA: TGTGCCAGCAGCCTGACTTTTAATCAGCCCCAGCATTTT.

This clone turned up a few times. The chain employs TRBV5-4 and TRBJ1-2; 9 bases fit TRBD1. The V segment lost 4 bases and the J segment 9 bases; nucleotides outside the gene matches: 4. Germline CDR1 is SGHNT and CDR2 is YYREEE (reference sequence). This CDR3 contains 12 residues. CDR3 region: CASSTGTGSYTF. The DNA for the CDR3 is TGTGCCAGCAGCACCGGGACAGGGAGCTACACCTTC. The variable domain in full, completed from reference TRBV5-4 and TRBJ1-2, reads ETGVTQSPTHLIKTRGQQVTLRCSSQSGHNTVSWYQQALGQGPQFIFQYYREEENGRGNFPPRFSGLQFPNYSSELNVNALELDDSALYLCASSTGTGSYTFGSGTRLTVV.

This chain connects TRBV1 to TRBJ1-2; no check of the table's D call, TRBD1, against the DNA was made. TRBV1 is recorded as a pseudogene. This CDR3 region has 15 residues. CDR3 sequence reads: CTSSQDQGSNYGYTF. The CDR3 nucleotides read TGCACCAGCAGCCAAGATCAGGGAAGTAACTATGGCTACACCTTC.

The J gene is TRBJ2-1, the V gene TRBV7-2; D is uncertain. V shed 0 bases and J shed 10 bases, with 13 bases lying between them. The length of the CDR3 is 14 residues. Germline V gene lookup returns CDR1 SGHTA and CDR2 FQGNSA. In DNA, the CDR3 is TGTGCCAGCAGCTTAGCGGTTAGAACTGGGGAGCAGTTCTTC. Amino acids: CASSLAVRTGEQFF. Full variable domain (outside the CDR3, taken from reference TRBV7-2 and TRBJ2-1): GAGVSQSPSNKVTEKGKDVELRCDPISGHTALYWYRQSLGQGLEFLIYFQGNSAPDKSGLPSDRFSAERTGGSVSTLTIQRTQQEDSAVYLCASSLAVRTGEQFFGPGTRLTVL.

This rearrangement joins TRBV11-2 to TRBJ1-1; D may be TRBD1 (5 bases). CDR3 length equals 14 residues. Germline values: CDR1 SGHAT, CDR2 FQNNGV. The V and J ends lost 5 bases and 4 bases respectively, with 14 bases between them. The CDR3 spells CASSLKGWGTEAFF. For the CDR3, the DNA is TGTGCCAGCAGCCTCAAGGGGTGGGGCACTGAAGCTTTCTTT. Full variable domain (outside the CDR3, taken from reference TRBV11-2 and TRBJ1-1): EAGVAQSPRYKIIEKRQSVAFWCNPISGHATLYWYQQILGQGPKLLIQFQNNGVVDDSQLPKDRFSAERLKGVDSTLKIQPAKLEDSAVYLCASSLKGWGTEAFFGQGTRLTVV.

The rearrangement joins TRBV4-3 to TRBJ1-6; D is perhaps TRBD1 (6 bases). Trimming took 6 bases from V and 7 from J, leaving 25 bases between them. Germline CDR1 is LGHNA and CDR2 is YSLEER. CDR3 size: 18 residues. The CDR3 region is CASRRGASGTGRNSPLHF. The CDR3 coding sequence is TGCGCCAGCAGGCGGGGGGCTTCCGGAACAGGGCGCAATTCACCCCTCCACTTT.

For the CDR3, the DNA is TGCGCCAGCAGCTTTGGAGGGACGTCTAATGAAAAACTGTTTTTT. Its translation: CASSFGGTSNEKLFF. The chain recombines TRBV5-1 with TRBJ1-4; the D gene is possibly TRBD1 (5 bases). The CDR3 sequence is 15 residues long. V gave up 2 bases and J gave up 3 bases, with 11 bases separating them. Per the germline V gene, CDR1 is SGHRS and CDR2 is YFSETQ.

The CDR3 protein is CASSLAGRWNTGELFF. CDR3 bases: TGTGCCAGCAGCTTGGCCGGTAGATGGAACACCGGGGAGCTGTTTTTT. The chain joins TRBV5-4 to TRBJ2-2; D unresolved. This CDR3 is built from 16 residues. V lost 0 bases to trimming and J lost 1 base, with 10 bases between them. Germline CDR1 and CDR2: SGHNT and YYREEE (reference sequence).

This chain joins TRBV6-5 and TRBJ2-7; D is uncertain. Trimming left V 6 bases short and J 6 bases short, with 12 bases between. This CDR3 region has 12 residues. CDR1 is MNHEY, CDR2 SVGAGI, per germline. CDR3 sequence: CASSRETGEQYF. The CDR3 region has the DNA TGTGCCAGCAGCCGAGAAACGGGCGAGCAGTACTTC.

This rearrangement joins TRBV11-1 to TRBJ1-1, with D tentatively TRBD1 (5 bases). Germline V gives CDR1 SGHAT, CDR2 FQDESV (reference sequence). Trimming stripped 6 bases from V and 5 bases from J, with 16 bases between. The CDR3 is 14 residues long. As DNA, the CDR3 is TGTGCCAGCAGGGAGGGGAATATGGGAACTGAAGCTTTCTTT. As protein: CASREGNMGTEAFF.

The CDR3 spells CASSYSKGNEQYF. Here the CDR3 DNA reads TGTGCCAGCAGTTACTCGAAAGGGAACGAGCAGTACTTC. This chain uses TRBV6-6 with TRBJ2-7; no clear D. V was shortened by 0 bases and J by 5 bases, with 8 bases between the two germline ends. The CDR3 totals 13 residues. From germline, CDR1 is MNHNY and CDR2 SVGAGI (reference sequence).

As to this clone: The sample contains more than one DNA sequence encoding this CDR3. The rearrangement links TRBV7-9 to TRBJ1-2; TRBD1 agrees at 9 bases. V lost 0 bases and J lost 2; bases outside the gene matches: 1. This CDR3 is built from 15 residues. Germline CDR1 SEHNR, CDR2 FQNEAQ (reference sequence). CDR3 residues: CASSLAGTGNYGYTF. In DNA, the CDR3 is TGTGCCAGCAGCTTAGCCGGGACAGGGAACTATGGCTACACCTTC.

This clone has a single count. The chain has TRBV28 and TRBJ1-2, with 9 positions matching TRBD1. Looked up from germline, CDR1 is MDHEN and CDR2 is SYDVKM. With V trimmed by 8 bases and J by 6 bases, 4 bases remained unmatched. The CDR3 loop spans 12 amino acids. The CDR3 region is CASWGQGDGYTF. The DNA of the CDR3 is TGTGCCAGCTGGGGACAGGGAGATGGCTACACCTTC.

V gene TRBV30 combines with J gene TRBJ2-2; D remains ambiguous. Germline CDR1 GTSNPN, CDR2 SVGIG (reference sequence). V was shortened by 1 base and J by 5 bases, with 11 bases between the two germline ends. The CDR3 runs 14 residues. The CDR3 sequence is CAWSGGSGTGELFF. The DNA of the CDR3 is TGTGCCTGGAGTGGGGGATCTGGGACCGGGGAGCTGTTTTTT.

The chain carries TRBV27 and TRBJ2-1; 8 bases are shared with TRBD2. Per germline, CDR1 MNHEY and CDR2 SMNVEV (reference sequence). CDR3 length: 15 residues. The trim removed 6 bases at V and 8 bases at J, leaving 12 bases unmatched. The CDR3 DNA reads as TGTGCCAGCAGCTCAGCGGGGGTAACCCCCCATGAGCAGTTCTTC. Translation: CASSSAGVTPHEQFF.